This T cell receptor beta chain derives from a study of blood T cell repertoires in COVID-19. About the research overall: Italy, Spain and the United States were the sources of the convalescent and acute COVID-19 samples.

Per the study methods: The assay estimated nucleated cells by amplifying reference gene primers. Libraries were prepared by immunoSEQ multiplex PCR; TCRdb keeps only in-frame clonotypes and omits some of them. V, J and clone size are taken as reported in that table, and D and trimming were inferred from the DNA itself. The sample records approximately 80,000 clones, 85% being singletons. Germline loops: CDR1 MNHEY, CDR2 SVGAGI. J was trimmed by 3 bases and V by 6 bases; bases with no gene match: 1. The CDR3 spans 13 residues. This clone was counted a few times. This chain connects TRBV6-5 to TRBJ1-5, with TRBD1 matching 8 bases. This TCR came from a man aged 45-60 years with COVID-19, enrolled during active disease. Sequenced sample: peripheral blood. CDR3 sequence: CASRQGVNQPQHF. In DNA, the CDR3 is TGTGCCAGCAGACAGGGGGTCAATCAGCCCCAGCATTTT.